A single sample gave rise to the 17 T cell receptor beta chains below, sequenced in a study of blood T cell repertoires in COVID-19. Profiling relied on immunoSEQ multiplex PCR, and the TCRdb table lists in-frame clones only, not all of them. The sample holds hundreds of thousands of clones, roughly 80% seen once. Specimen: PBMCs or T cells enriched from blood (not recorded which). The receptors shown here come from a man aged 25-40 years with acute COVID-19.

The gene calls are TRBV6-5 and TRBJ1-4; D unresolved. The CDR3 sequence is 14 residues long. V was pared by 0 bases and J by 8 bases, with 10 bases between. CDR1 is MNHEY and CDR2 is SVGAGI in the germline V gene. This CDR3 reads CASSYSWGGEKLFF. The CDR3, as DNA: TGTGCCAGCAGTTACTCGTGGGGAGGCGAAAAACTGTTTTTT.

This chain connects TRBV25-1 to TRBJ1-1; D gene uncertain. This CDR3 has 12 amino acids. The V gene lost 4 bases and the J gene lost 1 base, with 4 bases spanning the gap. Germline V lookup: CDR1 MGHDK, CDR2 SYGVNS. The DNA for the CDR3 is TGTGCCAGCAGTGTCCAGAACACTGAAGCTTTCTTT. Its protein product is CASSVQNTEAFF.

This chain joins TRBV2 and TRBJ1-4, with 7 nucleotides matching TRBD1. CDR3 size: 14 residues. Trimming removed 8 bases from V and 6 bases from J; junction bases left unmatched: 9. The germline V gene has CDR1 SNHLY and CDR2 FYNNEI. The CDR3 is CASVQQGIHEKLFF. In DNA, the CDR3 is TGTGCCAGCGTTCAACAGGGGATTCATGAAAAACTGTTTTTT.

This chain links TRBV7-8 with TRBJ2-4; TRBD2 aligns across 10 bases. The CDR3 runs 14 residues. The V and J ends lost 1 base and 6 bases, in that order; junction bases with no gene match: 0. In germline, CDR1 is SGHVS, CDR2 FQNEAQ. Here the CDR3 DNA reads TGTGCCAGCAGCTTAGGGACTAGCGGAAACATTCAGTACTTC. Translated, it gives CASSLGTSGNIQYF.

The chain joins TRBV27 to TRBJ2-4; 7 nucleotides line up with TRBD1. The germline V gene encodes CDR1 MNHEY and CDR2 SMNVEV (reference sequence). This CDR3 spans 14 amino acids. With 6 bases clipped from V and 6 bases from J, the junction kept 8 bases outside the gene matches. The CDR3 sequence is CASRPTGVRNIQYF. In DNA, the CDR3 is TGTGCCAGCAGACCTACAGGGGTCAGAAACATTCAGTACTTC.

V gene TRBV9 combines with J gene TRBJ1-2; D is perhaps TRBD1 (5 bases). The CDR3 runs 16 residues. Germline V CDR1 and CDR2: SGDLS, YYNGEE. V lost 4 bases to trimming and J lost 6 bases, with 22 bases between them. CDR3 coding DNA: TGTGCCAGCAGCCCAAAGCTTTCGACAGCTCCCAATGGCTACACCTTC. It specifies CASSPKLSTAPNGYTF.

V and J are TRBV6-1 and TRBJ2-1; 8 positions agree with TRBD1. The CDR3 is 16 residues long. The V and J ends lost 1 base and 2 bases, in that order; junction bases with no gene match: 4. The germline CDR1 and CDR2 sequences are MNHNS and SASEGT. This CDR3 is CASSEVTGATYNEQFF. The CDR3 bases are TGTGCCAGCAGTGAAGTGACAGGGGCCACCTACAATGAGCAGTTCTTC.

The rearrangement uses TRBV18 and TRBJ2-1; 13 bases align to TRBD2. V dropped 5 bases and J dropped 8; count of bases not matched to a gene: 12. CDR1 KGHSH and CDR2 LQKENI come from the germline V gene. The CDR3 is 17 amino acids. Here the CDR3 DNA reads TGTGCCAGCTCAAACAAACTAGCGGGGGGGCCTACGGATGAGCAGTTCTTC. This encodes CASSNKLAGGPTDEQFF. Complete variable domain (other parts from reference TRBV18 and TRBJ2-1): NAGVMQNPRHLVRRRGQEARLRCSPMKGHSHVYWYRQLPEEGLKFMVYLQKENIIDESGMPKERFSAEFPKEGPSILRIQQVVRGDSAAYFCASSNKLAGGPTDEQFFGPGTRLTVL.

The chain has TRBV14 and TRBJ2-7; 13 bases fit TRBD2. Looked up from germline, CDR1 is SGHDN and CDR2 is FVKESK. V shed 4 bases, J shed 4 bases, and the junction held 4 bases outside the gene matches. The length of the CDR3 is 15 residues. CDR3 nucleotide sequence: TGTGCCAGCAGCCGGGGGACTAGCGGGATGTACGAGCAGTACGTC. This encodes CASSRGTSGMYEQYV.

The DNA for the CDR3 is TGTGCCAGCAGCCCCAATCTGGGGGCGGAGTATGGCTACACCTTC. Translating gives CASSPNLGAEYGYTF. V and J are TRBV6-2 or TRBV6-3 and TRBJ1-2; D perhaps matches TRBD1 (6 bases). This CDR3 comprises 15 residues. Trimming cost V 6 bases and J 5 bases, with 19 bases left between them. Germline V lookup: CDR1 MNHEY, CDR2 SVGEGT.

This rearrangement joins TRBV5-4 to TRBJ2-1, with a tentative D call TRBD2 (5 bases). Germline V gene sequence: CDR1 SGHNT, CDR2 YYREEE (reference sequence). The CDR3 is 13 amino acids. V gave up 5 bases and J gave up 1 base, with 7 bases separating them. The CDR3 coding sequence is TGTGCCAGCAGTCTAGCTTCCTACAATGAGCAGTTCTTC. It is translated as CASSLASYNEQFF.

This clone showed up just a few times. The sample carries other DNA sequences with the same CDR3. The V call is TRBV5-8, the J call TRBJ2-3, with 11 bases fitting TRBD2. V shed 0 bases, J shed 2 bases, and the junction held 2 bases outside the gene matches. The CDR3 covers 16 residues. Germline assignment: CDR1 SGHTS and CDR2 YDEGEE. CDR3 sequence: CASSLGLAGITDTQYF. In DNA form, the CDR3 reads TGTGCCAGCAGCTTGGGACTAGCGGGGATCACAGATACGCAGTATTTT.

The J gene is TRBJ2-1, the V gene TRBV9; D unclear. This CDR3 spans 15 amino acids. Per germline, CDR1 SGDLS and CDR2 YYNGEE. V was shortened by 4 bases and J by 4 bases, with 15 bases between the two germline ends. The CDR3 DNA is TGTGCCAGCAGCCCCCTTCCCACCCTATACAATGAGCAGTTCTTC. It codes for CASSPLPTLYNEQFF.

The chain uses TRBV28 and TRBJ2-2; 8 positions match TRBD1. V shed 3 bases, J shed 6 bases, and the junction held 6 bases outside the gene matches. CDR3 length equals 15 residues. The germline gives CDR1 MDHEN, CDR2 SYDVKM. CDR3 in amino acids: CASSFLRGPPGELFF. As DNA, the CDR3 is TGTGCCAGCAGTTTTCTCAGGGGGCCCCCCGGGGAGCTGTTTTTT.

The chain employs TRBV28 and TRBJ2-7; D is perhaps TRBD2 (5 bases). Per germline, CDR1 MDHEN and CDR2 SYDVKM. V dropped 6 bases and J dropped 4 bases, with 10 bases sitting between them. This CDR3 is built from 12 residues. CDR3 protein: CASRGGRYEQYV. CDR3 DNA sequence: TGTGCCAGCAGGGGTGGGAGATACGAGCAGTACGTC.

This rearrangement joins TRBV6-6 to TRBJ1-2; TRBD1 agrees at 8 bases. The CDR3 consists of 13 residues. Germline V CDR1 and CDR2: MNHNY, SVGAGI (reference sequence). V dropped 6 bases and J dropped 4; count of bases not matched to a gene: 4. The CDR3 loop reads CASRVQGVYGYTF. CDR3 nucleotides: TGTGCCAGCAGGGTACAGGGGGTCTATGGCTACACCTTC.

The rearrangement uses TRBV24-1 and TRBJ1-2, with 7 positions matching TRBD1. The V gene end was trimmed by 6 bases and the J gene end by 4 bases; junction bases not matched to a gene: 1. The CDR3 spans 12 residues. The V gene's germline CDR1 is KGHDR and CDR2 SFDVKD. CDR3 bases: TGTGCCACCAGTAGACAGGGCTATGGCTACACCTTC. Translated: CATSRQGYGYTF.